The T cell receptor (beta chain) under discussion was sequenced for a study of shared clonotypes between healthy human individuals. CDR3 length equals 16 residues. CDR1 is SGHAT and CDR2 is FQNNGV in the germline V gene. Losses at the gene ends were 5 bases for V and 8 bases for J; bases not matched to a gene: 8. This table comes from immunoSEQ multiplex PCR, and its TCRdb copy is limited to in-frame clones, with some not included. Among more than 550,000 clones listed, around 70% were seen once. This receptor was identified in a woman aged 25 to 39 in good health. The chain is built from TRBV11-2 and TRBJ2-1, with 14 bases matching TRBD2. The specimen sequenced was memory CD4+ T cells sorted from blood. Subset here: CD45RA-negative fraction. The CDR3 DNA reads as TGTGCCAGCAGCAAAGGGACTAGCGGGAGTGGTGATGAGCAGTTCTTC. Translated: CASSKGTSGSGDEQFF.